One and the same sample provided the 14 T cell receptor beta chains below, sequenced in a study of blood T cell repertoires in COVID-19. TCRdb keeps only in-frame clones here, not all; method: immunoSEQ multiplex PCR. This table has more than 95,000 clones, 55% to 70% appearing once. Input material: peripheral blood. The receptors shown here come from a woman in her sixties or seventies with acute or convalescent COVID-19.

This chain connects TRBV18 to TRBJ2-7, with a tentative D call TRBD2 (6 bases). The CDR3 covers 13 residues. The germline V gene has CDR1 KGHSH and CDR2 LQKENI. Trimming removed 2 bases from V and 3 bases from J, with 8 bases in between. The CDR3 protein is CASSPAGRYEQYF. CDR3 DNA sequence: TGTGCCAGCTCACCAGCGGGGCGCTACGAGCAGTACTTC.

This clone was detected once. The rearrangement uses TRBV19 and TRBJ2-7; no definite D call. The CDR3 consists of 13 residues. The ends were cut back, 0 bases at V and 6 bases at J, with 9 bases in the middle. CDR1 and CDR2 (germline): LNHDA, SQIVND (reference sequence). The CDR3 protein is CASSIDRVSEQYF. CDR3 bases: TGTGCCAGTAGTATAGATCGGGTGTCCGAGCAGTACTTC. Variable domain in full (rest from reference TRBV19 and TRBJ2-7): DGGITQSPKYLFRKEGQNVTLSCEQNLNHDAMYWYRQDPGQGLRLIYYSQIVNDFQKGDIAEGYSVSREKKESFPLTVTSAQKNPTAFYLCASSIDRVSEQYFGPGTRLTVT.

The rearrangement joins TRBV7-2 to TRBJ1-6; 9 nucleotides line up with TRBD1. V was pared by 3 bases and J by 13 bases, with 16 bases of the junction left unmatched. The length of the CDR3 is 17 residues. Germline-derived CDR1 and CDR2 are SGHTA and FQGNSA. This CDR3 is CASSLGGTGYLLWPLHF. The DNA for the CDR3 is TGTGCCAGCAGCTTGGGGGGGACAGGGTACCTCCTTTGGCCCCTCCACTTT.

Remarks on this clone: A single base separates this from a much larger clone, so it may be a read error. V usage is TRBV6-2 or TRBV6-3 and J usage is TRBJ1-2, with TRBD1 matching 10 bases. Trimming at V came to 4 bases and at J to 2 bases, leaving 4 bases not matched to a gene. Germline V gives CDR1 MNHEY, CDR2 SVGEGT. The CDR3 totals 15 residues. CDR3 residues: CASSSPGQGNYGYTF. CDR3 sequence (DNA): TGTGCCAGCAGTTCCCCGGGACAGGGGAACTATGGCTACACCTTC.

The DNA of the CDR3 is TGTGCCAGCAGCCCCCGGGACATCAATCAGCCCCAGCATTTT. Encoded protein: CASSPRDINQPQHF. The gene calls are TRBV6-2 or TRBV6-3 and TRBJ1-5, with a tentative D call TRBD1 (6 bases). The germline CDR1 and CDR2 sequences are MNHEY and SVGEGT. Trimming removed 6 bases at V and 3 bases at J, with 12 bases between. The CDR3 is made up of 14 amino acids.

This sequence joins TRBV19 and TRBJ1-5; possible D gene TRBD1, 5 bases. The germline V gene has CDR1 LNHDA and CDR2 SQIVND (reference sequence). V was shortened by 2 bases and J by 5 bases, with 7 bases between the two germline ends. The CDR3 spans 13 residues. The chain's CDR3 is CASSIWGDQPQHF. The CDR3 region has the DNA TGTGCCAGTAGTATATGGGGGGATCAGCCCCAGCATTTT.

This chain joins TRBV18 and TRBJ1-5, with D hard to call. The germline gives CDR1 KGHSH, CDR2 LQKENI. The germline V and J ends were trimmed by 5 bases and 0 bases, with 8 bases remaining between them. The CDR3 contains 14 residues. The CDR3 DNA reads as TGTGCCAGCTCAGCAGAATATAGCAATCAGCCCCAGCATTTT. Translation gives CASSAEYSNQPQHF.

The J gene is TRBJ1-6, the V gene TRBV5-5; 9 bases map to TRBD1. Germline-derived CDR1 and CDR2 are SGHKS and YYEKEE (reference sequence). The CDR3 has 14 amino acids. The junction had 3 bases not matched to a gene; V was cut back by 4 bases and J by 7 bases. In DNA form, the CDR3 reads TGTGCCAGCAGCCTCACAGGGGGCAATTCACCCCTCCACTTT. This gives the protein CASSLTGGNSPLHF.

This clone was recorded once. The chain has TRBV6-5 and TRBJ1-1, with D hard to call. V lost 2 bases and J lost 9, with 7 bases in between. This CDR3 has 11 residues. Germline V gene lookup returns CDR1 MNHEY and CDR2 SVGAGI. CDR3 in amino acids: CASSYRRKAFF. DNA of the CDR3: TGTGCCAGCAGTTACAGGCGGAAAGCTTTCTTT.

This clone was detected only a few times. The chain is built from TRBV29-1 and TRBJ2-1; a weak D match, TRBD1 (6 bases). The CDR3 loop spans 13 amino acids. Germline V gives CDR1 SQVTM, CDR2 ANQGSEA. The V and J ends lost 7 bases and 5 bases respectively, with 15 bases between them. CDR3: CSAPGVQDNEQFF. The CDR3 region has the DNA TGCAGCGCTCCAGGGGTCCAGGACAATGAGCAGTTCTTC.

In its sample, this clone was seen a few times. The CDR3 protein is CAISSTGNYPYEQYF. In DNA form, the CDR3 reads TGTGCCATCAGCTCCACAGGGAACTATCCCTACGAGCAGTACTTC. The V call is TRBV10-3, the J call TRBJ2-7; D is possibly TRBD1 (6 bases). Germline CDR1 ENHRY, CDR2 SYGVKD. Trimming left V 6 bases short and J 2 bases short, with 17 bases between. The CDR3 runs to 15 residues.

The chain is built from TRBV5-1 and TRBJ1-1, with 7 bases matching TRBD1. Germline V gene lookup returns CDR1 SGHRS and CDR2 YFSETQ. The CDR3 runs 17 residues. The trim removed 3 bases at V and 0 bases at J, leaving 11 bases unmatched. DNA for the CDR3: TGCGCCAGCAGCTCCGACAGGGTGAAGGTCTTGAACACTGAAGCTTTCTTT. It translates to CASSSDRVKVLNTEAFF.

The chain links TRBV4-1 to TRBJ2-4; 9 bases agree with TRBD2. J was trimmed by 6 bases and V by 3 bases; bases with no gene match: 6. The CDR3 contains 15 residues. In germline, CDR1 is MGHRA, CDR2 YSYEKL. This CDR3 reads CASSQGASGINIQYF. CDR3 in DNA: TGCGCCAGCAGCCAGGGAGCTAGCGGGATAAACATTCAGTACTTC.

The genes are TRBV14 and TRBJ1-1; 7 bases align to TRBD1. The CDR3 is made up of 14 amino acids. Germline V CDR1 and CDR2: SGHDN, FVKESK. V dropped 0 bases and J dropped 7; count of bases not matched to a gene: 5. The CDR3 loop reads CASSQDLGQSEAFF. The CDR3 nucleotides are TGTGCCAGCAGCCAAGATCTGGGACAGAGTGAAGCTTTCTTT.